What follows are 7 T cell receptor beta chains derived from one specimen sequenced in a study of T cells in Graves' hyperthyroidism and ophthalmopathy. Template material for amplifying TCR beta CDR3 regions consisted of RNA transcripts. Carried out on the TCR CDR3, a first-round RT-PCR used the HTBI primer set. MiXCR was run by TCRdb on the multiplex PCR reads, yielding one entry per CDR3 protein. The table includes hundreds of thousands of distinct CDR3 sequences, 18% detected once. Source material: blood. The receptors originated from a woman in her forties or fifties with Graves' hyperthyroidism that later progressed to Graves' ophthalmopathy.

This clonotype was seen a few times. The chain links TRBV18 to TRBJ1-4; 9 bases line up with TRBD1. The germline gives CDR1 KGHSH, CDR2 LQKENI. The CDR3 totals 16 residues. The junction had 2 bases not matched to a gene; V was cut back by 3 bases and J by 0 bases. CDR3 nucleotide sequence: TGTGCCAGCTCACCGGACAGGGGATCAACTAATGAAAAACTGTTTTTT. As protein: CASSPDRGSTNEKLFF. The whole variable domain, filled in from reference TRBV18 and TRBJ1-4, reads NAGVMQNPRHLVRRRGQEARLRCSPMKGHSHVYWYRQLPEEGLKFMVYLQKENIIDESGMPKERFSAEFPKEGPSILRIQQVVRGDSAAYFCASSPDRGSTNEKLFFGSGTQLSVL.

The CDR3 loop is CASSFTGGSATNEKLFF. The CDR3 nucleotides are TGCGCCAGCAGCTTCACAGGTGGGAGTGCAACTAATGAAAAACTGTTTTTT. The chain combines TRBV5-1 with TRBJ1-4; TRBD1 is a possible D gene (5 bases). Germline lookup yields CDR1 SGHRS and CDR2 YFSETQ. This CDR3 has 17 amino acids. The V and J ends lost 2 bases and 0 bases respectively, with 14 bases between them.

Comment on this clonotype: This may stem from a read error, because a much larger clone lies one nucleotide away. This rearrangement joins TRBV12-3 or TRBV12-4 to TRBJ2-5; D not certain. The CDR3 runs 12 residues. V lost 6 bases to trimming and J lost 3 bases, with 8 bases between them. CDR3 nucleotides: TGTGCCAGCAGCTACGATGAAGAGACCCAGTACTTC. Protein product: CASSYDEETQYF.

The chain joins TRBV18 to TRBJ1-5; 9 bases line up with TRBD1. The CDR3 has 16 amino acids. V dropped 2 bases and J dropped 7; count of bases not matched to a gene: 9. The germline CDR1 and CDR2 sequences are KGHSH and LQKENI. In nucleotides, the CDR3 is TGTGCCAGCTCACCAAGGGCGACAGGGGGAGAACAGCCCCAGCATTTT. This sequence encodes CASSPRATGGEQPQHF.

This clonotype was recorded at least ten times. This chain links TRBV7-9 with TRBJ2-7, with TRBD2 matching 7 bases. Germline V gene lookup returns CDR1 SEHNR and CDR2 FQNEAQ (reference sequence). This CDR3 spans 14 amino acids. The J segment lost 6 bases and the V segment lost 4 bases, leaving 9 bases of the junction unmatched. Here the CDR3 reads CASSSGGIGSEQYF. CDR3 in DNA: TGTGCCAGCAGCTCCGGGGGGATTGGGAGCGAGCAGTACTTC.

This clonotype was observed at least ten times. This chain joins TRBV5-1 and TRBJ1-1; TRBD1 agrees at 8 bases. Germline V lookup: CDR1 SGHRS, CDR2 YFSETQ. V was pared by 0 bases and J by 6 bases, with 10 bases of the junction left unmatched. The CDR3 runs 16 residues. The CDR3 DNA reads as TGCGCCAGCAGCTTGGAAGGACAGGGCGTGAGGGCTGAAGCTTTCTTT. It translates to CASSLEGQGVRAEAFF.

This clonotype has just a few counts. V and J are TRBV20-1 and TRBJ1-1; 8 positions match TRBD1. The germline V gene has CDR1 DFQATT and CDR2 SNEGSKA (reference sequence). The trim removed 6 bases at V and 4 bases at J, leaving 10 bases unmatched. CDR3 length: 14 amino acids. CDR3 DNA: TGCAGTGCCGGGCGCGGACAGGGATCCACTGAAGCTTTCTTT. It is translated as CSAGRGQGSTEAFF.